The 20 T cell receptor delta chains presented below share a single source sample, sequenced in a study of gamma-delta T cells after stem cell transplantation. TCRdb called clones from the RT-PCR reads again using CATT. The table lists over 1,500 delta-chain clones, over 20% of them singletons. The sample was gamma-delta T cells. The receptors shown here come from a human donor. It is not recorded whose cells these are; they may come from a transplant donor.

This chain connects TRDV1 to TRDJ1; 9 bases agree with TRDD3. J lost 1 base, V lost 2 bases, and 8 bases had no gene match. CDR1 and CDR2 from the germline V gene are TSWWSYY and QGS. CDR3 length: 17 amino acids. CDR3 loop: CALGEEDWGSSTDKLIF. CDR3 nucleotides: TGTGCTCTTGGGGAAGAGGACTGGGGGAGTTCCACCGATAAACTCATCTTT.

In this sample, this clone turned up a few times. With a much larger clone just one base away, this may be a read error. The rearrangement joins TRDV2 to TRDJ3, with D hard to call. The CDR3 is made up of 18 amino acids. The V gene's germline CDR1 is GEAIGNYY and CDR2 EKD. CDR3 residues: CACDTVTTPSWYTRQMFF. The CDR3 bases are TGTGCCTGTGACACCGTTACTACCCCCTCCTGGTACACCCGACAGATGTTTTTC.

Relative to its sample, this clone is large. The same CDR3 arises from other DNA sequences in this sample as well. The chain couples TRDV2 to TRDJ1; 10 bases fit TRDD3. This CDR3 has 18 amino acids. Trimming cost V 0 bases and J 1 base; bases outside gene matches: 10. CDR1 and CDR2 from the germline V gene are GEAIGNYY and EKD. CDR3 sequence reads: CACDTVRGTGGFTDKLIF. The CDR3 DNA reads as TGTGCCTGTGACACCGTCCGGGGTACTGGGGGATTCACCGATAAACTCATCTTT.

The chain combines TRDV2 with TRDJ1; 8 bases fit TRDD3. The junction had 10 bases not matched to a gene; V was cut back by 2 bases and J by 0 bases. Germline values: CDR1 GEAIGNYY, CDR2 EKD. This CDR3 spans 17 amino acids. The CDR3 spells CACDNLGEPENTDKLIF. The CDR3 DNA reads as TGTGCCTGTGACAACCTGGGGGAGCCCGAGAACACCGATAAACTCATCTTT.

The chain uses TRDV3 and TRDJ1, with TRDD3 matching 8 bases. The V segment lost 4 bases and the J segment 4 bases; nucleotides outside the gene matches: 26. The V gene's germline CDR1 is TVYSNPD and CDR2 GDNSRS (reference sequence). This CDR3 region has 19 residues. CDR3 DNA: TGTGCCTCCTACTGCAGCAGCTGGGGGAAGTACTGGGGCGGCGATAAACTCATCTTT. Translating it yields CASYCSSWGKYWGGDKLIF. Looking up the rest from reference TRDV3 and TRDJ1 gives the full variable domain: CDKVTQSSPDQTVASGSEVVLLCTYDTVYSNPDLFWYRIRPDYSFQFVFYGDNSRSEGADFTQGRFSVKHILTQKAFHLVISPVRTEDSATYYCASYCSSWGKYWGGDKLIFGKGTRVTVEP.

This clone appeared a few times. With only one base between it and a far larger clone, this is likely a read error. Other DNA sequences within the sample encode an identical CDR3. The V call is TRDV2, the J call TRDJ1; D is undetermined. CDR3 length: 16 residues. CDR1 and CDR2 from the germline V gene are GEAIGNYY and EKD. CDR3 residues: CACDPIEGWFGDKLIF. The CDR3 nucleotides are TGTGCCTGTGACCCCATTGAGGGGTGGTTTGGAGATAAGCTCATCTTT.

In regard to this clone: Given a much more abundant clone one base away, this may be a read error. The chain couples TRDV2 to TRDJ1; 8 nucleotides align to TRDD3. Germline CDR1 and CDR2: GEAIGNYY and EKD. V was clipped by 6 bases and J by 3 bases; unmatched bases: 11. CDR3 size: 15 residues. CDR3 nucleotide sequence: TGTGCCTGTCTTGGACTGGGGGCTAAGGCCGATAAACTCATCTTT. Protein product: CACLGLGAKADKLIF.

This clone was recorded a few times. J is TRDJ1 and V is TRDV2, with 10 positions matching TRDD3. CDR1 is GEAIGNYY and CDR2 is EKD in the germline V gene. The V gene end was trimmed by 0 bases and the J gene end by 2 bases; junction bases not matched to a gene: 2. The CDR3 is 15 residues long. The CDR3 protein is CACDTLLGDTDKLIF. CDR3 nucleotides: TGTGCCTGTGACACCCTACTGGGGGATACCGATAAACTCATCTTT.

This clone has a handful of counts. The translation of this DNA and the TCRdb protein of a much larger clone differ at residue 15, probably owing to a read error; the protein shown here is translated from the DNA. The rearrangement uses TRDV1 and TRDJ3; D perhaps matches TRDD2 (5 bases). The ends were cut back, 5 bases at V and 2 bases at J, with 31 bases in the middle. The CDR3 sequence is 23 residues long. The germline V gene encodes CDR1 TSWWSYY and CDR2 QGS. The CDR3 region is CALGPPTARVPVMTPWDTRQMFF. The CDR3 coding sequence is TGTGCTCTTGGGCCGCCTACCGCACGAGTCCCGGTTATGACACCCTGGGACACCCGACAGATGTTTTTC.

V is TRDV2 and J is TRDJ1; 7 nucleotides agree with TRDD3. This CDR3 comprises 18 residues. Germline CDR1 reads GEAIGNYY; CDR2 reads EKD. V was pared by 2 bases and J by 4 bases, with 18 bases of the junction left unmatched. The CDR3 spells CACDIVTNLGGTDDKLIF. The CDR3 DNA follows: TGTGCCTGTGACATCGTGACCAATCTGGGGGGTACGGACGATAAACTCATCTTT.

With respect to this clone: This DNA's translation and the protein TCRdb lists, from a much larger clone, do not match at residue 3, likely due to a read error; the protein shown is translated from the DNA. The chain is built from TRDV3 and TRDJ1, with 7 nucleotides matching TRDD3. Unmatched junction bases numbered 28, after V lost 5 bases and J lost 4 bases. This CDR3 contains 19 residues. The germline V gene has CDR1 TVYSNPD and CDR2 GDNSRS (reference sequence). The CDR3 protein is CAPYFRLLGNYWGFDKLIF. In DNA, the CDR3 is TGTGCCCCCTACTTCCGCCTCTTGGGGAATTACTGGGGCTTCGATAAACTCATCTTT.

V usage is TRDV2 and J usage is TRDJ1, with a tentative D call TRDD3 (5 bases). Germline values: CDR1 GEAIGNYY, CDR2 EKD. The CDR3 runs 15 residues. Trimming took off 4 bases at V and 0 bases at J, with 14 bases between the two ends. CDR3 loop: CACDPVGSHTDKLIF. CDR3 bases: TGTGCCTGTGATCCTGTGGGGAGTCACACCGATAAACTCATCTTT.

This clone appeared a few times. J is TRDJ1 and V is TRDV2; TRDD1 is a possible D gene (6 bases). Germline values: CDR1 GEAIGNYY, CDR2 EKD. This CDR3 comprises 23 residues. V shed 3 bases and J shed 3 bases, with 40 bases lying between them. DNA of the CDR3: TGTGCCTGTGACCTCGTAGGAGGCTATGTGGACCTCGAAATACCCTTAGCATCCGATAAACTCATCTTT. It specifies CACDLVGGYVDLEIPLASDKLIF.

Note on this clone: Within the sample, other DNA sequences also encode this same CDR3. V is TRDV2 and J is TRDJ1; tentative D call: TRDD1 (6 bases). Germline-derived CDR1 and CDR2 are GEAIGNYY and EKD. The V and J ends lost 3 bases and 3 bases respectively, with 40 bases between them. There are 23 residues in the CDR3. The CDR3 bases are TGTGCCTGTGACCTCGTAGGAGGCTATGTGGACCTCGAAATACCCTTCGCATCCGATAAACTCATCTTT. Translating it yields CACDLVGGYVDLEIPFASDKLIF.

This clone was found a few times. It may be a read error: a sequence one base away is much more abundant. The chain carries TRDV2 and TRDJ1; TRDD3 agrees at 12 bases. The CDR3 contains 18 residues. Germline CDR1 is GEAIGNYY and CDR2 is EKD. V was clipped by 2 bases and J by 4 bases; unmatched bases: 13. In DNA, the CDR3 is TGTGCCTGTGACATCGTGACCAATCTGGGGGATACGGACGATAAACTCATCTTT. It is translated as CACDIVTNLGDTDDKLIF.

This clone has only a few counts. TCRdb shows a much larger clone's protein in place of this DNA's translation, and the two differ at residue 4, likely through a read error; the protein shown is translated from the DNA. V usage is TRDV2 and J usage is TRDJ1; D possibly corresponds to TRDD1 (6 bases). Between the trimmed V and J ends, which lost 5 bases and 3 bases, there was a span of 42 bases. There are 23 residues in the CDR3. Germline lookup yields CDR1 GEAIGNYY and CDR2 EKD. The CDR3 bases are TGTGCCTGTGGCCTCGTAGGAGGATATGGGGACCTCGAAATACCCTTAGAATCCGATAAACTCATCTTT. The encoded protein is CACGLVGGYGDLEIPLESDKLIF.

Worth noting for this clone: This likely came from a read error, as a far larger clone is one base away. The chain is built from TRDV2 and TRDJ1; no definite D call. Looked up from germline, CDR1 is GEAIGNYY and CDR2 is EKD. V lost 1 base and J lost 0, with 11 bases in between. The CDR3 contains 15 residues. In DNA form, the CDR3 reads TGTGCCTGTGACACACCGGCGCCGTACACCGATAAACTCATCTTT. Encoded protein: CACDTPAPYTDKLIF.

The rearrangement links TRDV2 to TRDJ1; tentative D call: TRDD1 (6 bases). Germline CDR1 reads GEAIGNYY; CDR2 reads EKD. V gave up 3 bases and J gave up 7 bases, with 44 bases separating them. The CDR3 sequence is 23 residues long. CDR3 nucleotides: TGTGCCTGTGACCTCGTCGGAGGCTATGTGGACCTCGAAATACCCTTCGCATCCGCTAAACTCATCTTT. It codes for CACDLVGGYVDLEIPFASAKLIF.

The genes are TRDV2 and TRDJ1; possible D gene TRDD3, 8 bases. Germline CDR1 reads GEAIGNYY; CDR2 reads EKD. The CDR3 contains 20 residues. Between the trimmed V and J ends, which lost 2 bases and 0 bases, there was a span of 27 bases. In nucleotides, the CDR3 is TGTGCCTGTGACATTCCTACGAGAGCTGGGGGACGCCTGTACACCGATAAACTCATCTTT. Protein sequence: CACDIPTRAGGRLYTDKLIF.

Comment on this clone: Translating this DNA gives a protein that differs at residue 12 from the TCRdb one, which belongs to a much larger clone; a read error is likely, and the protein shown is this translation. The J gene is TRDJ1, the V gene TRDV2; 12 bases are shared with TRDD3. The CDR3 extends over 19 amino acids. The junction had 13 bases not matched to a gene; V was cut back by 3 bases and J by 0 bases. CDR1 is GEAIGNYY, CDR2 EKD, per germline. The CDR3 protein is CACDPILGDTLEYTDKLIF. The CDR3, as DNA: TGTGCCTGTGACCCGATACTGGGGGATACCCTCGAGTACACCGATAAACTCATCTTT.